This TCR beta chain derives from a study of graft-versus-host responses after intestinal transplantation. Repertoires were generated with immunoSEQ multiplex PCR, while TCRdb's copy carries only in-frame clones and drops some. The sample includes 99,000 or so clones, roughly 83% of them seen just once. As to this clone: The germline gene is not matched at one end of the junction; a read error may be the cause.

The CDR3 runs 13 residues. The V gene's germline CDR1 is KGHSH and CDR2 LQKENI. This TCR came from a human patient who received an intestinal transplant, so some T cells may come from the graft donor. This specimen consisted of PBMCs, obtained 255 days after intestinal transplant. The chain has TRBV18 and TRBJ1-1, with D hard to call. The CDR3 spells CASSPGLNTGAFF. The CDR3, as DNA: TGTGCCAGCTCACCCGGTCTGAACACTGGAGCTTTCTTT.